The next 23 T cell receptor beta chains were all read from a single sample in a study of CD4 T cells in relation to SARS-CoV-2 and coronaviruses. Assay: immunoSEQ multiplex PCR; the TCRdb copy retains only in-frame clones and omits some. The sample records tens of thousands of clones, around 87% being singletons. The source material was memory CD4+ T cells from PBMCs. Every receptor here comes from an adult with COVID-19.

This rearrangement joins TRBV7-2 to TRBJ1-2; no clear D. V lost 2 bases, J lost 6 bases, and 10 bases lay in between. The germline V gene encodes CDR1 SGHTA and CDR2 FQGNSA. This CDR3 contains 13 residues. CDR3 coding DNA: TGTGCCAGCAGCTTACGAGCCCCTCATGGCTACACCTTC. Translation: CASSLRAPHGYTF. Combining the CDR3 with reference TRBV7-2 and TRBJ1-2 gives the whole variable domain GAGVSQSPSNKVTEKGKDVELRCDPISGHTALYWYRQSLGQGLEFLIYFQGNSAPDKSGLPSDRFSAERTGGSVSTLTIQRTQQEDSAVYLCASSLRAPHGYTFGSGTRLTVV.

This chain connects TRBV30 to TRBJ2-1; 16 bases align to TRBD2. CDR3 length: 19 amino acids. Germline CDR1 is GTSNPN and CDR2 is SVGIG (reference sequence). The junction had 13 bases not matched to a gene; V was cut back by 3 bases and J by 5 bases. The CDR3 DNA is TGTGCCTGGAGCCCACCGGGACTAGCGGGGGGGCCTCTAAACAATGAGCAGTTCTTC. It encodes CAWSPPGLAGGPLNNEQFF.

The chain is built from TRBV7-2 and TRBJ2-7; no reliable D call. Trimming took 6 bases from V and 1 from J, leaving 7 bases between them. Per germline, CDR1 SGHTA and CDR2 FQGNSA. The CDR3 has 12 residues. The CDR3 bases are TGTGCCAGCAGGTTGGGTTCCTACGAGCAGTACTTC. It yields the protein CASRLGSYEQYF.

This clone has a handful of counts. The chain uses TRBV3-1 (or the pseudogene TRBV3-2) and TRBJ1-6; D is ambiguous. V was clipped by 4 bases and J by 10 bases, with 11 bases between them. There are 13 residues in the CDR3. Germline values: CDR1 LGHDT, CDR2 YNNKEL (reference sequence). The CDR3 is CASSLRASSPLHF. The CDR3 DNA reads TGTGCCAGCAGCCTTCGGGCTAGCTCACCCCTCCACTTT.

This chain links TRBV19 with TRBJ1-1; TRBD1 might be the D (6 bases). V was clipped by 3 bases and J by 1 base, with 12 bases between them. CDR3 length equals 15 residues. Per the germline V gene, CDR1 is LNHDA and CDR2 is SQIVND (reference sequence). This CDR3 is CASSIGTLKNTEAFF. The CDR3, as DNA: TGTGCCAGTAGTATCGGGACATTAAAGAACACTGAAGCTTTCTTT. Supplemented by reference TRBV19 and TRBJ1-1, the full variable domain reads DGGITQSPKYLFRKEGQNVTLSCEQNLNHDAMYWYRQDPGQGLRLIYYSQIVNDFQKGDIAEGYSVSREKKESFPLTVTSAQKNPTAFYLCASSIGTLKNTEAFFGQGTRLTVV.

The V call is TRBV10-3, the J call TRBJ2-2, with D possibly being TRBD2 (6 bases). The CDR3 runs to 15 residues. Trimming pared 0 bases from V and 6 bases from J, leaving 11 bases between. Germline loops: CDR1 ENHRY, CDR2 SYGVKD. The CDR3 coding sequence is TGTGCCATCAGTGAGTCGACCTCGGGGGCCGGGGAGCTGTTTTTT. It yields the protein CAISESTSGAGELFF.

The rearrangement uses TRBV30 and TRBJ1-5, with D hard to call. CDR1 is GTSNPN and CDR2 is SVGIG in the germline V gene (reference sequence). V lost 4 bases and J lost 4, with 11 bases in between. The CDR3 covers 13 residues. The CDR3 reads CAWTPSRNQPQHF. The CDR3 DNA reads TGTGCCTGGACCCCTAGCCGAAATCAGCCCCAGCATTTT.

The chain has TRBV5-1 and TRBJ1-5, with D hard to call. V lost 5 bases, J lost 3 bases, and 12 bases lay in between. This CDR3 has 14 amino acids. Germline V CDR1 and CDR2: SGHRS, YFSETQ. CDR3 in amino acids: CASSPDGINQPQHF. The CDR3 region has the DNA TGCGCCAGCAGTCCCGACGGAATCAATCAGCCCCAGCATTTT.

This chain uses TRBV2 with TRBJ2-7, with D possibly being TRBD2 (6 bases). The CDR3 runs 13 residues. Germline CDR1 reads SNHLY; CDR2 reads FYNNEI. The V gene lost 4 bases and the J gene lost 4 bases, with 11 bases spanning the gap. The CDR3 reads CASSGDSAYEQYF. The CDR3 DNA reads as TGTGCCAGCAGTGGGGACTCGGCGTACGAGCAGTACTTC.

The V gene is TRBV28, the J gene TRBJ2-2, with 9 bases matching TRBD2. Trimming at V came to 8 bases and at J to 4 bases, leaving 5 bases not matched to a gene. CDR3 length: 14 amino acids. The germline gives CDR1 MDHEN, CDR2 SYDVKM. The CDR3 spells CASVNSGGTGELFF. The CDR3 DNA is TGTGCCAGCGTAAATAGCGGGGGCACCGGGGAGCTGTTTTTT.

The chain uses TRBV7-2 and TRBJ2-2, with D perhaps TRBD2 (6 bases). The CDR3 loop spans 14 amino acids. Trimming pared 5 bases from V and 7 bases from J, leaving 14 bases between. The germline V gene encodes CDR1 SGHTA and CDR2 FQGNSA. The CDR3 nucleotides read TGTGCCAGCAGCCCCGGAGGGTGGAGCGGGGAGCTGTTTTTT. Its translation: CASSPGGWSGELFF.

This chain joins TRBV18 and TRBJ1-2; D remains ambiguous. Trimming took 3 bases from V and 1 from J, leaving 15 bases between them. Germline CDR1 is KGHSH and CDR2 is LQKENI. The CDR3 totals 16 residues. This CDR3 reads CASSPNQDGNNYGYTF. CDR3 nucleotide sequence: TGTGCCAGCTCACCTAACCAGGACGGGAATAACTATGGCTACACCTTC.

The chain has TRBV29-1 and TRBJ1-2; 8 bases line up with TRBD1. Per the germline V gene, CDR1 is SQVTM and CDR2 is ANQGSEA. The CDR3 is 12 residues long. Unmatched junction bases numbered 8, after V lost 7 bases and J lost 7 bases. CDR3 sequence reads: CSGQGAMGGYTF. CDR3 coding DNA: TGCAGCGGGCAGGGGGCGATGGGTGGCTACACCTTC.

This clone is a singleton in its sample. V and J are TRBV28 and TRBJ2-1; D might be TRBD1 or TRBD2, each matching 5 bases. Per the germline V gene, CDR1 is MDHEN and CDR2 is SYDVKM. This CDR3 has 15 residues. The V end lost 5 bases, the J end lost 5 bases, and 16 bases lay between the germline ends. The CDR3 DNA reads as TGTGCCAGCAGTAGTAGCGACAGACCCGACAATGAGCAGTTCTTC. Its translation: CASSSSDRPDNEQFF.

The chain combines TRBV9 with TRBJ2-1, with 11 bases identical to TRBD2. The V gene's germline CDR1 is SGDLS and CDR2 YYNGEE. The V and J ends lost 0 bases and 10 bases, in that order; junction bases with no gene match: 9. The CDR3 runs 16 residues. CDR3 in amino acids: CASSVDVSGGANEQFF. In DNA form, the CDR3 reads TGTGCCAGCAGCGTAGACGTTAGCGGGGGGGCAAACGAGCAGTTCTTC.

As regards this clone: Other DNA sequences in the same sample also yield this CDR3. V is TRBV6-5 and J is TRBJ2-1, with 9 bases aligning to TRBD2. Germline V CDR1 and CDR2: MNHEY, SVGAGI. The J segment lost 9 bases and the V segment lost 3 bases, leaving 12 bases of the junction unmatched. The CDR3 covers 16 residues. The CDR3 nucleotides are TGTGCCAGCAGTTATAGCGGGGGAGGCCCGACCGGTGAGCAGTTCTTC. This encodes CASSYSGGGPTGEQFF.

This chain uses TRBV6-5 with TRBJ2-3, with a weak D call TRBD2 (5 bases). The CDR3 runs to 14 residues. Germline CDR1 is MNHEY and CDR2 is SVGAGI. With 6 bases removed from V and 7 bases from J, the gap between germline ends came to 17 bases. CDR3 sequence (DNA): TGTGCCAGCAGAACCAACTTTGAGGGTAATACGCAGTATTTT. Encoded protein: CASRTNFEGNTQYF.

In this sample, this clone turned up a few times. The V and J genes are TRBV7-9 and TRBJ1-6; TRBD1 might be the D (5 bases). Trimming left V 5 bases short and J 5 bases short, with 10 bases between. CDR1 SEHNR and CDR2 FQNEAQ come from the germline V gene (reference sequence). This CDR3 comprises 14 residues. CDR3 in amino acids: CASSPQGHNSPLHF. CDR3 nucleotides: TGTGCCAGCAGCCCCCAGGGACATAATTCACCCCTCCACTTT.

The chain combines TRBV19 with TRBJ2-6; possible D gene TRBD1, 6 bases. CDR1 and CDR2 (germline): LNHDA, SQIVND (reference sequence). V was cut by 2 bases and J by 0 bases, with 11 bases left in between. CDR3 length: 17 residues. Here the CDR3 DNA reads TGTGCCAGTAGTATAAACAGGGTCCTCTCTGGGGCCAACGTCCTGACTTTC. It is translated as CASSINRVLSGANVLTF.

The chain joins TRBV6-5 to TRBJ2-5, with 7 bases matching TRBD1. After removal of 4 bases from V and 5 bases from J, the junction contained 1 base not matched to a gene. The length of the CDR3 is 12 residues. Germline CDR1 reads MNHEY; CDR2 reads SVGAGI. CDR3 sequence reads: CASSSDRETQYF. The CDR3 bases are TGTGCCAGCAGTTCGGACAGGGAGACCCAGTACTTC.

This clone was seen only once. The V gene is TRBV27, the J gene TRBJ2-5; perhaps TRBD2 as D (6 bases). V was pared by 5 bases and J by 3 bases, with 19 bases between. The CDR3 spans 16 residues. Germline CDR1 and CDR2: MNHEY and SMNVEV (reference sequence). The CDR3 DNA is TGTGCCAGCAGTCTATTGATTGCGGGGAAGAAAGAGACCCAGTACTTC. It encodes CASSLLIAGKKETQYF.

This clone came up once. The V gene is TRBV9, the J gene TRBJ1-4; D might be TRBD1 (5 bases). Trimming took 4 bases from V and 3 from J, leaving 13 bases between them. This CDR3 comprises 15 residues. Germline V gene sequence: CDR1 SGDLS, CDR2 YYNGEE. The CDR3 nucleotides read TGTGCCAGCAGCCTACGGGGGTACGCTAATGAAAAACTGTTTTTT. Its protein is CASSLRGYANEKLFF.

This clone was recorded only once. CDR3 sequence: CASSRDLFNYGYTF. CDR3 sequence (DNA): TGTGCCAGCAGCCGGGACCTCTTCAACTATGGCTACACCTTC. The V call is TRBV5-5, the J call TRBJ1-2; a weak D match, TRBD1 (5 bases). Germline assignment: CDR1 SGHKS and CDR2 YYEKEE (reference sequence). The V end was cut by 4 bases, the J end by 2 bases, with 12 bases between. The CDR3 covers 14 residues.